This TCR beta chain originates from a study of graft-versus-host responses after intestinal transplantation. Study-wide context: Multivisceral, liver-intestinal, or isolated intestinal transplants were given to recipients. All recipients were given anti-thymocyte globulin induction, and tacrolimus and steroids were then administered for roughly 3 years.

In the case of this clone: Its antigen remains unknown.

The CDR3 has 14 residues. CDR1 and CDR2 (germline): SGHVS, FQNEAQ. J gave up 3 bases and V 5 bases, and 7 bases lay outside the gene matches. Whole-study findings and limits: Allografts from individuals with graft-donor T cell macrochimerism displayed high graft-versus-host to host-versus-graft clonal ratios. Declining HvG levels early post-transplant were linked to peak circulating GvH clone levels.

TCRdb's copy holds only in-frame clones and misses some; the assay was immunoSEQ multiplex PCR. The sample consists of 28,000 or so clones, roughly four fifths of them appearing once. The gene calls are TRBV7-8 and TRBJ2-7; the match to TRBD1 covers 7 bases. The material sequenced was unstimulated CD8+ T cells sorted from spleen or lymph node cells, taken before intestinal transplant. This TCR was sampled from a human donor who received an intestinal transplant. CDR3 sequence (DNA): TGTGCCAGCAGCCCAAAATGGGACAGCTACGAGCAGTACTTC. Its protein product is CASSPKWDSYEQYF.